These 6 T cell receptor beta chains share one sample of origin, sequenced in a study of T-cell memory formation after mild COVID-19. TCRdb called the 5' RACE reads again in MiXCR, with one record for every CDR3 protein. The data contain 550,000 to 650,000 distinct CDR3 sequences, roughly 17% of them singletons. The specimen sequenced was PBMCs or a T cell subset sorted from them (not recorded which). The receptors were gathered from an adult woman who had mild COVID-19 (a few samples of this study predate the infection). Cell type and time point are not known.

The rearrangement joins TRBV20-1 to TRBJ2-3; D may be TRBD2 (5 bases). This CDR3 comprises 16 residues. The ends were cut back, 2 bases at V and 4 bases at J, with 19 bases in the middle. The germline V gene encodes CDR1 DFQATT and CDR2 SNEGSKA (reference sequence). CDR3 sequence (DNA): TGCAGTGCTAGACAACTCGATGGCGGGTCCCCAGATACGCAGTATTTT. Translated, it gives CSARQLDGGSPDTQYF.

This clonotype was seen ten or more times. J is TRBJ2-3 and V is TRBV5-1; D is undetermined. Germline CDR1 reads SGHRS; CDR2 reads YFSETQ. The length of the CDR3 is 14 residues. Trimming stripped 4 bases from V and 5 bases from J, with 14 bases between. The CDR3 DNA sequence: TGCGCCAGCAGCGGGGATCGGAGAGGAGATACGCAGTATTTT. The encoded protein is CASSGDRRGDTQYF. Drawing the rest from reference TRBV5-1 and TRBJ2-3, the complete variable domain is KAGVTQTPRYLIKTRGQQVTLSCSPISGHRSVSWYQQTPGQGLQFLFEYFSETQRNKGNFPGRFSGRQFSNSRSEMNVSTLELGDSALYLCASSGDRRGDTQYFGPGTRLTVL.

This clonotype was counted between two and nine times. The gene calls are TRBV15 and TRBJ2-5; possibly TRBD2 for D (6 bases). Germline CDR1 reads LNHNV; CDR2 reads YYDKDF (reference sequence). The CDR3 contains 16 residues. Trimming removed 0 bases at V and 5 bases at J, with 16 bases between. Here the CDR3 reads CATSREIGDSRETQYF. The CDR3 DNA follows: TGTGCCACCAGCAGAGAGATCGGGGACTCTCGGGAGACCCAGTACTTC.

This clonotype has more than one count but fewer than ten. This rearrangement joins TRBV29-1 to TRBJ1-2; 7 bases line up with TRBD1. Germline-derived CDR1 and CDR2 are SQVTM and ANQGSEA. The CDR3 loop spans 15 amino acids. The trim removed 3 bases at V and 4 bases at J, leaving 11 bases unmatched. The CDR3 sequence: CSVDRDSPLGYGYTF. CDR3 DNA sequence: TGCAGCGTTGACCGGGACAGCCCGCTAGGCTATGGCTACACCTTC.

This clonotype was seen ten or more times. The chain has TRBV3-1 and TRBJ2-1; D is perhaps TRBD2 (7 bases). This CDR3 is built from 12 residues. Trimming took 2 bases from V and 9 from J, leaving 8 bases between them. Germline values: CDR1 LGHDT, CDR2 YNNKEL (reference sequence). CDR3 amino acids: CASSQRGGEQFF. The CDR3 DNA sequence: TGTGCCAGCAGCCAAAGGGGGGGTGAGCAGTTCTTC.

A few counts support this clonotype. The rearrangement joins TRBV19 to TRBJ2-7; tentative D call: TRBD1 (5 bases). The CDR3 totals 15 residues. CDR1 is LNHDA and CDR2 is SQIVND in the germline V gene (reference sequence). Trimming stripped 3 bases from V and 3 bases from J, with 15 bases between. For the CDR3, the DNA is TGTGCCAGTAGTATTGTGTCAGGGCTCCGCTACGAGCAGTACTTC. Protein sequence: CASSIVSGLRYEQYF.